These T cell receptor beta chains were read from a single sample in a study of cytotoxic CD8 clonotypes in ibrutinib-treated CLL. Sequenced by immunoSEQ multiplex PCR; TCRdb stores in-frame clones only, minus some. The sample contains approximately 42,000 clones, 60% to 75% of which appear only once. Specimen: PBMCs, collected after 12 months of ibrutinib treatment. All receptors derive from a human donor with chronic lymphocytic leukemia. The conserved cysteine and the conserved F or W are not part of the CDR3 here. A D gene is named only where the DNA matches it firmly.

CDR3aa	v_gene	d_gene	j_gene
ASGGGFSGANVLT	TRBV28	.	TRBJ2-6
ASSDQTWSPNTEAF	TRBV7-2	.	TRBJ1-1
ASSPDRTYEQY	TRBV28	TRBD1	TRBJ2-7
ASSQGLAGTHEQF	TRBV6-5	TRBD2	TRBJ2-1
ASSLEASGRVAGELF	TRBV7-2	TRBD2	TRBJ2-2
ASSISVYGYT	TRBV19	.	TRBJ1-2
ASSTRLEQF	TRBV19	.	TRBJ2-1
ASSGRGQGSFYEQY	TRBV2	TRBD1	TRBJ2-7
ASSATGTAYEQY	TRBV6-1	TRBD1	TRBJ2-7
ASSRTVYGELF	TRBV27	.	TRBJ1-4
ASSLVAETQY	TRBV7-2	.	TRBJ2-5
ASSLPQGETEAF	TRBV28	TRBD1	TRBJ1-1
ASSRDIIGQF	TRBV7-9	.	TRBJ2-1
ASSNPVGVNTEAF	TRBV19	.	TRBJ1-1
SVPTGSVNYGYT	TRBV29-1	TRBD1	TRBJ1-2
ASSEEEGGWETQY	TRBV2	TRBD1	TRBJ2-5
AISGGGAGNPYEQY	TRBV10-3	.	TRBJ2-7
ASSRSLTADYGYT	TRBV4-3	.	TRBJ1-2
ASSVQVGGPYEQY	TRBV9	TRBD1	TRBJ2-7
ASSSRSREFYNEQF	TRBV7-9	TRBD2	TRBJ2-1
ASSPKQERTEAF	TRBV18	.	TRBJ1-1
ASSRDSPAETQY	TRBV7-8	.	TRBJ2-5
ASSGGLQETQY	TRBV19	.	TRBJ2-5
ASSLNGAGTEAF	TRBV27	.	TRBJ1-1
ASSPDYRSTDTQY	TRBV7-9	.	TRBJ2-3
ATSRDPQETQY	TRBV15	.	TRBJ2-5
ASGRTGNTEAF	TRBV27	.	TRBJ1-1
ASSSGTSGRKTGELF	TRBV5-4	TRBD2	TRBJ2-2
ASRTGTGATTNEKLF	TRBV2	TRBD1	TRBJ1-4
ASSESDLRGYT	TRBV10-1	.	TRBJ1-2
ASSLAVQSNYGYT	TRBV5-1	.	TRBJ1-2
ATSRRQGGTDTQY	TRBV19	TRBD1	TRBJ2-3
ASSSSGAYEQY	TRBV27	.	TRBJ2-7
ASSLERANEKLF	TRBV5-1	.	TRBJ1-4
ASSEQGIDTGELF	TRBV5-4	.	TRBJ2-2
AISELRGQGYT	TRBV10-3	TRBD1	TRBJ1-2
ASRGQIDAEAF	TRBV6-1	.	TRBJ1-1
ASSFPAPGTDTQY	TRBV7-3	.	TRBJ2-3
ASSWPGLAVREQF	TRBV13	TRBD2	TRBJ2-1
ASSSPAERAGEYEQY	TRBV28	TRBD2	TRBJ2-7
ASTWEGLNTEAF	TRBV19	.	TRBJ1-1
ASSGGSTDTQY	TRBV6-4	.	TRBJ2-3